This entry concerns a single T cell receptor beta chain. This record comes from a study of blood T cell repertoires in COVID-19. Overall study context: Samples representing acute and convalescent COVID-19 were sourced from the United States, Italy and Spain.

The table came from immunoSEQ multiplex PCR; TCRdb's copy has only in-frame clones and leaves some out. The sample contains about 190,000 clones, about 81% of which appear only once. Participant-reported clinical history was the basis for cohort assignment. Recovered participants had two consecutive negative NP/OP PCR tests, healthcare professional clearance, or symptom resolution. V shed 4 bases and J shed 1 base, with 7 bases lying between them. Per the germline V gene, CDR1 is SGDLS and CDR2 is YYNGEE. The CDR3 runs 13 residues. Sequenced sample: PBMCs or T cells enriched from blood (not recorded which). The receptor's source is a woman aged 30 to 39 who had recovered from COVID-19. The rearrangement joins TRBV9 to TRBJ2-3, with D possibly being TRBD1 (5 bases). The CDR3 loop reads CASSRGGTDTQYF. CDR3 in DNA: TGTGCCAGCAGCAGGGGTGGCACAGATACGCAGTATTTT.